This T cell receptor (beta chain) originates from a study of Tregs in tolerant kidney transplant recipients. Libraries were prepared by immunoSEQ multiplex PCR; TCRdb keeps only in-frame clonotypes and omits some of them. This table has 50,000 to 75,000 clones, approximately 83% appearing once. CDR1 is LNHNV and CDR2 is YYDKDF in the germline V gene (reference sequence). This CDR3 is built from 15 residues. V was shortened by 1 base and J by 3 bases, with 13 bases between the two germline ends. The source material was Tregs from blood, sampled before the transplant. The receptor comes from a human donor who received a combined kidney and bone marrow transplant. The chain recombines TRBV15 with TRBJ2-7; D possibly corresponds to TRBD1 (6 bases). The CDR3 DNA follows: TGTGCCACCAGCAGAGGAGGGGGACAAATCTACGAGCAGTACTTC. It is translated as CATSRGGGQIYEQYF.